The clone carrying this T cell receptor beta chain was found once. Its antigen is unknown. Blood collection times were about day -28 and days 30, 100, 180 posttransplant. Produced via immunoSEQ multiplex PCR; TCRdb's table is partial and in-frame only. The data show 5,000 to 7,500 clones, approximately 88% seen once. The CDR3 runs 13 residues. Trimming removed 6 bases from V and 10 bases from J; junction bases left unmatched: 8. CDR1 and CDR2 (germline): GTSNPN, SVGIG (reference sequence). The data were taken from a study of T cell clonotyping in hematopoietic cell transplantation. Findings and limits, study-wide: Graft donor and pretransplant recipient Inverse Simpson Index values predicted broader posttransplant TCR diversity. Recipient TCR diversity dropped after transplant; expanded clonotypes rose from day 30 to 180.

The chain is built from TRBV30 and TRBJ1-6; 8 bases fit TRBD1. The TCR sequence derives from a male patient in his thirties or forties who had an allogeneic stem cell transplant from an unrelated donor, so the T cells may come from the graft donor. Some clones in this sample may be carry-over from other donors' samples. Sequencing was performed on peripheral blood mononuclear cells, taken 100 days after allogeneic stem cell transplant. The CDR3 nucleotides are TGTGCCTGTGAAGGACAGGGCCGATCACCCCTCCACTTT. Its translation is CACEGQGRSPLHF. The complete variable domain, with remaining parts taken from reference TRBV30 and TRBJ1-6, reads SQTIHQWPATLVQPVGSPLSLECTVEGTSNPNLYWYRQAAGRGLQLLFYSVGIGQISSEVPQNLSASRPQDRQFILSSKKLLLSDSGFYLCACEGQGRSPLHFGNGTRLTVT.